This T cell receptor beta chain was profiled in a study of T and B cells in COVID-19 patients (dated by TCRdb to about 2020). At the level of the whole study: Using TRB and IGH repertoire sequencing of peripheral blood, the study characterized adaptive immunity in COVID-19 patients who had active infection or had recovered. A recovered cohort was made up of 19 patients contributing 20 to 25 samples, mostly after mild to moderate COVID-19 managed as outpatients. A median age of approximately 35 years was recorded in the recovered cohort versus roughly 67 years in the active-infection cohort. Of the roughly 19 patients in the active-infection cohort, fewer than 15 were critically ill and needed mechanical ventilation or ECMO. In the active-infection cohort, about 90% of the roughly 20 patients had comorbidities linked to unfavorable COVID-19 outcome. The repository of TCR and BCR sequences included 60 to 75 time points from roughly 35 patients, and more than 8.3 million TCR sequences were analysed. A couple of patients belonged to both the recovered and active cohorts because samples were available from active disease and after recovery. An age-matched reference group of 39 healthy donors negative for COVID-19 antibodies served as the comparison for repertoire analyses. Up to roughly 10 follow-up blood samples were collected per patient, with some samples spanning different disease stages in the same individual. The investigation overall reported the following: A total of 2,331 exclusive TCR clusters, including approximately 30 low-pGen clusters, were found in the recovered cohort. Few blood samples were available from mildly ill patients while symptoms were present or from severe cases at early time points. Strongly skewed TRBV/TRBJ gene usage was reported in patients with COVID-19. Specific T cell subsets (CD4+/Treg/CD8+) and sorted SARS-CoV-2-responsive or tetramer+ T cells had not yet been sequenced, and the corresponding sequencing experiments were ongoing. The cohort was considered too small for HLA contributions to COVID-19 susceptibility or severity to be assessed. It was stated that prospective validation of the reported TCR clusters was required before the clusters could be put to clinical use. In active COVID-19, TRB repertoires were highly clonal, while at recovery, diversity and richness increased above the levels seen in healthy donors.

Reading from cysteine to phenylalanine, the CDR3 counts 13 amino acids. Of the read, only the CDR3 DNA is kept; its 39 bases are in frame from base 1. The V end gives up 6 bases and the J end 11 bases, leaving 13 bases in the junction not matched to a gene. The CDR1 and CDR2 encoded by the germline V gene are MDHEN and SYDVKM. The sample was run on an Illumina MiSeq. Multiplex PCR with BIOMED2 TRB-A/B primer pools was used to amplify the TRB rearrangements. Illumina-compatible adapters and 7-nucleotide sample barcodes were attached to the amplicons in two consecutive PCRs. Phusion HS II polymerase was used for all library PCRs. Amplicons were gel-purified with the NucleoSpin Gel and PCR Clean-up kit, quantified on Qubit, and pooled at approximately 3.9 nM. The quality of the amplicon pool was checked on an Agilent 2100 Bioanalyzer prior to Illumina next-generation sequencing. The paper's processing steps were these. Annotation of TRB rearrangements was performed with MiXCR 3.0.8 using the default MiXCR reference library. Non-productive reads and sequences with fewer than 2 reads were removed, and every unique CDR3 nucleotide sequence was treated as one clone. Clonality, diversity, richness and V-J gene usage were calculated in R 3.5.1. GLIPH2 was used to cluster TCRs based on CDR3 similarity, and OLGA was used to calculate the generation probabilities. GLIPH2 clusters were kept only when the clusters contained at least four unique TCR clonotypes present in at least three individuals. The public reads were run again by TCRdb, first through fastp at Q25 and then through MiXCR, and only productive beta chains were kept. CDR3 protein duplicates are merged, each entry listing the most common genes and DNA. The V and J calls and clone size come from TCRdb's table, not from the authors' own analysis. Across this sample there are 14,000 or so distinct CDR3 sequences, with about 30% seen only once. Around 6.8% of the sample is in the top ten clones.

TRB repertoires were amplified from around 230-520 ng of genomic DNA extracted from blood. Regarding this clonotype: What this receptor recognizes is not known. Base qualities are not provided; no much larger clone lies one nucleotide away.

The rearranged chain carries TRBV28 and TRBJ2-7; the junction holds 7 bases that match TRBD2. The material sequenced was blood. The clonotype comes from a human donor who had recovered from COVID-19. The DNA is TGTGCCAGCAGCCTAAGCGGGACCAAAGGAGAGTACTTC. The translation is CASSLSGTKGEYF.